The T cell receptor beta chain described here comes from a study of blood T cell repertoires in COVID-19. Overall study: Spain, Italy and the United States supplied samples that represented acute and convalescent COVID-19. T cells, B-cell-depleted T cells, or PBMCs supplied cDNA or gDNA.

V lost 0 bases to trimming and J lost 3 bases, with 11 bases between them. The CDR3 has 15 amino acids. Germline CDR1 reads LGHDT; CDR2 reads YNNKEL (reference sequence). Original methodology: Estimates of nucleated cell counts were drawn from the amplification of reference gene primers. Repertoires were generated with immunoSEQ multiplex PCR, while TCRdb's copy carries only in-frame clones and drops some. D and trimming were read from the DNA, whereas the V and J calls and clone size are those reported in that table. The repertoire holds roughly 350,000 clones, with 85% to 90% as singletons. Seattle cases were enrolled at active infection and followed longitudinally.

The V and J genes are TRBV3-1 (or the pseudogene TRBV3-2) and TRBJ1-2; tentatively, D is TRBD1 (5 bases). The sequenced sample was peripheral blood. The sequence came from a woman in her seventies with COVID-19, enrolled during active disease. For the CDR3, the DNA is TGTGCCAGCAGCCAAGATACGGGGGACCACTATGGCTACACCTTC. This gives the protein CASSQDTGDHYGYTF.